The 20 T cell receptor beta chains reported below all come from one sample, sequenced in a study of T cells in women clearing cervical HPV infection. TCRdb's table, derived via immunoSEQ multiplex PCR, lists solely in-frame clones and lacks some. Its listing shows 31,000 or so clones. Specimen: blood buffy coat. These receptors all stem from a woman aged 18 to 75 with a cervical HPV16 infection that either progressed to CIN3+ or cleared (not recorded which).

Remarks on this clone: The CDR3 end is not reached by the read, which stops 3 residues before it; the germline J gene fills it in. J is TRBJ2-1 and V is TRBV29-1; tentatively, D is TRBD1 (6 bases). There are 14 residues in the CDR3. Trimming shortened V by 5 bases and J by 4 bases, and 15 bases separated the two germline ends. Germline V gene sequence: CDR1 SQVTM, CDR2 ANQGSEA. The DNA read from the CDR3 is TGCAGCGTTCATAAGGGGGTCTCTTACAATGAG. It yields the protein CSVHKGVSYNE. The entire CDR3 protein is CSVHKGVSYNEQFF.

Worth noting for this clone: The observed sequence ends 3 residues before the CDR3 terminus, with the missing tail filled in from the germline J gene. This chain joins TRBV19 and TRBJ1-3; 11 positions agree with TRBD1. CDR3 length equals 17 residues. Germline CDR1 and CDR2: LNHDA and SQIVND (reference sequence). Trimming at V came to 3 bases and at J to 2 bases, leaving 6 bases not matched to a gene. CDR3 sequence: CASSMRGQGGAGNTIYF. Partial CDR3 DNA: TGTGCCAGTAGTATGAGGGGACAGGGGGGCGCTGGAAACACC.

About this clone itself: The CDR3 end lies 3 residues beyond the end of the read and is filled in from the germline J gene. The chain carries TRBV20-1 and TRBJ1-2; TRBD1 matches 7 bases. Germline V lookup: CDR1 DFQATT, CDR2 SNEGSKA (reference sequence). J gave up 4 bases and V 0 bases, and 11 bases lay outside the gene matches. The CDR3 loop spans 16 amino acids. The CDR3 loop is CSAREIWDSSLYGYTF. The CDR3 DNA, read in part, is TGCAGTGCTAGAGAGATTTGGGACAGCTCCCTCTATGGC.

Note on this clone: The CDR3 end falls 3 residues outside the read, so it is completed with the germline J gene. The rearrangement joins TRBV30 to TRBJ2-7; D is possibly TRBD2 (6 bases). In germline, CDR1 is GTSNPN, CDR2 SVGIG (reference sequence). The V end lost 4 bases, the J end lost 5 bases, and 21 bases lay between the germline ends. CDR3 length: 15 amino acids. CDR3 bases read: TGTGCCTGGAAGGGGAGGCGGGGAGGTAAGGACGAG. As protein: CAWKGRRGGKDE. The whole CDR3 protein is CAWKGRRGGKDEQYF. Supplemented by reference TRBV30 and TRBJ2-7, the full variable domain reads SQTIHQWPATLVQPVGSPLSLECTVEGTSNPNLYWYRQAAGRGLQLLFYSVGIGQISSEVPQNLSASRPQDRQFILSSKKLLLSDSGFYLCAWKGRRGGKDEQYFGPGTRLTVT.

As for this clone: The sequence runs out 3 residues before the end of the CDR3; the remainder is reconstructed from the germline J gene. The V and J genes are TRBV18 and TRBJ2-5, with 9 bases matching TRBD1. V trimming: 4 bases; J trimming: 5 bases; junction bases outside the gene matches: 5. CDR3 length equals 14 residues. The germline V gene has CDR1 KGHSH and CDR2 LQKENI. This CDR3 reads CASSLGTGTETQYF. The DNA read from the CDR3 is TGTGCCAGCTCACTGGGGACAGGGACTGAGACC.

CDR3 bases read: TGCGCCAGCAGCCCGGTAGGGCGCATGAACACTGAA. It is translated as CASSPVGRMNTE. In full, the CDR3 is CASSPVGRMNTEAFF. V usage is TRBV5-1 and J usage is TRBJ1-1; the D is unclear. The read terminates 3 residues ahead of where the CDR3 ends, so the germline J gene completes it. The V end was cut by 4 bases, the J end by 0 bases, with 13 bases between. CDR1 is SGHRS and CDR2 is YFSETQ in the germline V gene. The CDR3 has 15 amino acids.

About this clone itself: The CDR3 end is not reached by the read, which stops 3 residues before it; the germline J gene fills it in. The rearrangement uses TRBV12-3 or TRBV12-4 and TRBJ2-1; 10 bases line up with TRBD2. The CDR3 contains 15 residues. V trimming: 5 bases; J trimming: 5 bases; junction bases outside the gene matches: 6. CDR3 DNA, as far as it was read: TGTGCCAGCAGTGCCTCTAGCGGGAGCCACAATGAG. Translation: CASSASSGSHNE. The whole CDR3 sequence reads CASSASSGSHNEQFF.

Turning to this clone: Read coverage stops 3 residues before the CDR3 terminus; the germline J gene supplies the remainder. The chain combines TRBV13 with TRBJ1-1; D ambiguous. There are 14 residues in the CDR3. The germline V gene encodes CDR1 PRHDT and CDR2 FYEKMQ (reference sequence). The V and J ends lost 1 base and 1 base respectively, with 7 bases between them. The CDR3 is CASSLATENTEAFF. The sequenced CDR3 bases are TGTGCCAGCAGCTTAGCCACAGAGAACACTGAA.

The sequenced CDR3 bases are TGTGCCTGGAGGGCCACCCTTCGTGTGACC. Translation gives CAWRATLRVT. The full CDR3 is CAWRATLRVTQYF. The rearrangement joins TRBV30 to TRBJ2-5; D is unresolved. The CDR3 end lies 3 residues beyond the end of the read and is filled in from the germline J gene. CDR1 GTSNPN and CDR2 SVGIG come from the germline V gene (reference sequence). The germline V and J ends were trimmed by 3 bases and 7 bases, with 15 bases remaining between them. CDR3 length: 13 amino acids.

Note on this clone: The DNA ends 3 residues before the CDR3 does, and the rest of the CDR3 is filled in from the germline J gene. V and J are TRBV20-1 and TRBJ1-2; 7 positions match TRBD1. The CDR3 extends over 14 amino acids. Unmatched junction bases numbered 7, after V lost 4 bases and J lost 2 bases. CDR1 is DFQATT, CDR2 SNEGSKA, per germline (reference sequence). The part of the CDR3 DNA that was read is TGCAGTGCTACCGAGGGACAGAGAAACTATGGC. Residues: CSATEGQRNYG. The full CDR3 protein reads CSATEGQRNYGYTF.

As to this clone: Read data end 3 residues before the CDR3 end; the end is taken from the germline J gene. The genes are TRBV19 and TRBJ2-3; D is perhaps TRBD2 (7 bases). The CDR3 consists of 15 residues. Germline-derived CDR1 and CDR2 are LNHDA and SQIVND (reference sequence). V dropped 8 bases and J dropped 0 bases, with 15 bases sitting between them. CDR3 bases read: TGTGCCAGTTCCCCCCGGGGGGCTAGCACAGATACG. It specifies CASSPRGASTDT. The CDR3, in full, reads CASSPRGASTDTQYF.

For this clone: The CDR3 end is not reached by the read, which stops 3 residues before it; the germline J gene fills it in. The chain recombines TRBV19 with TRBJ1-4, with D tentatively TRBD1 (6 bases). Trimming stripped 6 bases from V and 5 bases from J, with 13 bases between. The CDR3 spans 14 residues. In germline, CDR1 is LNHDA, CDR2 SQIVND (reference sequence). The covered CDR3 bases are TGTGCCAGTAGGGGGGCCCATCGGAATGAAAAA. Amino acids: CASRGAHRNEK. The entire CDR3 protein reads CASRGAHRNEKLFF.

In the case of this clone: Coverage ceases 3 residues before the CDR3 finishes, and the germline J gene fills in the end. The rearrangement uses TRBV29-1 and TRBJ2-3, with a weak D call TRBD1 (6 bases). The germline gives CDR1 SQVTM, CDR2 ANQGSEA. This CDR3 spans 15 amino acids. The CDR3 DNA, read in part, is TGCAGCGTTGAAGACCAAACAGGGCCGGTGGGGACG. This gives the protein CSVEDQTGPVGT. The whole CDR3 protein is CSVEDQTGPVGTQYF.

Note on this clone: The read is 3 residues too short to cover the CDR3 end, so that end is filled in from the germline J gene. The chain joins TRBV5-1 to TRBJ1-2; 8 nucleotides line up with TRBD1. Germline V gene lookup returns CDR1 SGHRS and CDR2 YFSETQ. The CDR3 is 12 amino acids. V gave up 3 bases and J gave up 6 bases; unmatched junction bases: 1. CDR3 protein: CASSSDRDGYTF. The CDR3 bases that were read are TGCGCCAGCAGCTCGGACAGGGATGGC.

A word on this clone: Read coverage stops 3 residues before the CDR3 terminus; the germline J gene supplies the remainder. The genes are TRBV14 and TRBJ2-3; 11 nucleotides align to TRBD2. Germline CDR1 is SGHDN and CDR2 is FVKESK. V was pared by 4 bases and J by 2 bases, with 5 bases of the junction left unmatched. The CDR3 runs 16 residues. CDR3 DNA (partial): TGTGCCAGCAGCCCGCTAGCGGGGGGACCCACAGATACG. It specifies CASSPLAGGPTDT. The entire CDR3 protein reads CASSPLAGGPTDTQYF.

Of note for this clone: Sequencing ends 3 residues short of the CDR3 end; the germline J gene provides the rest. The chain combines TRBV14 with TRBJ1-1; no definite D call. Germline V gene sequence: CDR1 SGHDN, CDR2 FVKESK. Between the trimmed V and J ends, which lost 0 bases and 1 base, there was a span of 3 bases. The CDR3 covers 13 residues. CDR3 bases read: TGTGCCAGCAGCCAAGACGGGAACACTGAA. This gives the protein CASSQDGNTE. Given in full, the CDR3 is CASSQDGNTEAFF. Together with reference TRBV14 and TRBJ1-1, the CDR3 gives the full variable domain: EAGVTQFPSHSVIEKGQTVTLRCDPISGHDNLYWYRRVMGKEIKFLLHFVKESKQDESGMPNNRFLAERTGGTYSTLKVQPAELEDSGVYFCASSQDGNTEAFFGQGTRLTVV.

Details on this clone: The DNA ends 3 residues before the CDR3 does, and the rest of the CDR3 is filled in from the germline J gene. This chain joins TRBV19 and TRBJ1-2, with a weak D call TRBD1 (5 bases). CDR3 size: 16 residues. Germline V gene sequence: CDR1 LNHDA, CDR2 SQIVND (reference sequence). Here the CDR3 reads CASSYGSGLTYNDYTF. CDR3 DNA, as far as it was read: TGTGCCAGTAGTTACGGGTCGGGACTGACCTACAATGAC.

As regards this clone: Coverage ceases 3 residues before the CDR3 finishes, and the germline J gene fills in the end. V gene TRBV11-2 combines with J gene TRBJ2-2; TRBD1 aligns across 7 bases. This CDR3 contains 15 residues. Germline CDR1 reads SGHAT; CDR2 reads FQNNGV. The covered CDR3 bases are TGTGCCAGCAGCTATCGGACAGGACAAAATGAAAAG. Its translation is CASSYRTGQNEK. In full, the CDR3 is CASSYRTGQNEKLFF.

The CDR3 DNA, read in part, is TGTGCCAGCAGCTCCTTCTCCTACGAG. This gives the protein CASSSFSYE. The complete CDR3 protein is CASSSFSYEQYF. V usage is TRBV7-2 and J usage is TRBJ2-7; D remains unclear. The missing CDR3 end, 3 residues past where the read stops, is filled in from the germline J gene. V lost 4 bases and J 0 bases, leaving 4 bases between the germline ends. The CDR3 spans 12 residues. Germline V gene lookup returns CDR1 SGHTA and CDR2 FQGNSA.

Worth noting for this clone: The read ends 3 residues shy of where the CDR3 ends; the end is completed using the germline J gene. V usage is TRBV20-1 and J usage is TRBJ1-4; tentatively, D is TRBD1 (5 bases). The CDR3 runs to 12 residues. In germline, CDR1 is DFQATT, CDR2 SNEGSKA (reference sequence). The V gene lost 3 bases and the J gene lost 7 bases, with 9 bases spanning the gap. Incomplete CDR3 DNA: TGCAGTGCTAGGGGGGGAAGTGAAAAA. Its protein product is CSARGGSEK. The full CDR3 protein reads CSARGGSEKLFF.